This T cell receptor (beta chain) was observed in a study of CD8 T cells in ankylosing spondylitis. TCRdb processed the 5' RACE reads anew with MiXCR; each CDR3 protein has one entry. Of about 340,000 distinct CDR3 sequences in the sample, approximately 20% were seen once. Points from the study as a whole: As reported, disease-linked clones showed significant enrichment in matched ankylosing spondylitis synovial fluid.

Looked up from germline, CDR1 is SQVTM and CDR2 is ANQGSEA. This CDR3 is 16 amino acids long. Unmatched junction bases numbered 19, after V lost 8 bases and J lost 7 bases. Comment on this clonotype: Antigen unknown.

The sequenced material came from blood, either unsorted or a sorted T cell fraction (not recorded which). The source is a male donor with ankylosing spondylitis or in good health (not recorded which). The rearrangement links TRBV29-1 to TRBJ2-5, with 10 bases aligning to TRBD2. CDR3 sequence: CSPILVSGGPTWTQYF. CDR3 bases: TGCAGCCCTATCCTCGTTAGCGGGGGGCCGACATGGACCCAGTACTTC.